This is a list of T cell receptor beta chains from one sample in a study of blood T cells in healthy people across ages. Via MiXCR, TCRdb re-called the 5' RACE reads, giving one row per CDR3 protein. Of roughly 900,000 distinct CDR3 sequences in the sample, around 48% were seen once. Sequenced material: blood. The origin of the receptors is a man between 25 and 39 years old in good health. The CDR3 runs from the conserved cysteine through the conserved F or W. D genes are given only for firm matches. Clone size is stated in some rows and not others, as once, few, many or a class when expanded.

D gene	clone size	V gene	J gene	CDR3 protein	CDR3 DNA
NA	NA	TRBV5-1	TRBJ2-3	CASSFGLDASLDTQYF	TGCGCCAGCAGCTTCGGTCTAGATGCGTCTTTGGATACGCAGTATTTT
NA	NA	TRBV27	TRBJ2-3	CASSLAPMAGSDTQYF	TGTGCCAGCAGTTTAGCCCCTATGGCGGGCTCAGATACGCAGTATTTT
NA	few	TRBV24-1	TRBJ2-7	CATSDSRAMPYEQYF	TGTGCCACCAGTGATTCTCGCGCGATGCCCTACGAGCAGTACTTC
NA	few	TRBV28	TRBJ2-1	CASSFTDKDNEQFF	TGTGCCAGCAGTTTCACCGACAAAGACAATGAGCAGTTCTTC
NA	NA	TRBV28	TRBJ1-2	CAIPPGGYTF	TGTGCCATTCCTCCAGGAGGCTACACCTTC
TRBD1	NA	TRBV29-1	TRBJ1-2	CSVATGPGGYGYTF	TGCAGCGTTGCTACAGGGCCAGGGGGCTATGGCTACACCTTC
TRBD2	NA	TRBV7-9	TRBJ2-7	CASSLELGGGRYEQYF	TGTGCCAGCAGCTTAGAGTTAGGCGGGGGTAGATACGAGCAGTACTTC
TRBD1	few	TRBV20-1	TRBJ1-2	CSATRTGGYGYTF	TGCAGTGCTACCCGGACAGGTGGCTATGGCTACACCTTC
NA	NA	TRBV27	TRBJ1-5	CVSSIALGNQPQHF	TGTGTCAGCAGTATAGCCTTGGGCAATCAGCCCCAGCATTTT
TRBD1	few	TRBV29-1	TRBJ2-4	CSVEVGQGAWEQYF	TGCAGCGTTGAAGTAGGGCAGGGGGCTTGGGAGCAGTACTTC
TRBD1	many	TRBV7-2	TRBJ2-5	CASSLTGGGETQYF	TGTGCCAGCAGCTTGACAGGGGGCGGAGAGACCCAGTACTTC
NA	few	TRBV6-4	TRBJ1-2	CASSEGGGYTF	TGTGCCAGCAGTGAAGGTGGTGGCTACACCTTC
NA	NA	TRBV6-5	TRBJ1-6	CASSFLPLGQTYNSPLHF	TGTGCCAGCAGTTTTCTACCCTTAGGACAGACATATAATTCACCCCTCCACTTT
TRBD1	NA	TRBV6-2/TRBV6-3	TRBJ2-4	CASSRQGPDILAKNIQYF	TGTGCCAGCAGCAGACAGGGGCCGGACATTTTAGCCAAAAACATTCAGTACTTC
TRBD1	NA	TRBV27	TRBJ1-6	CASSRYDRANSALHF	TGTGCCAGCAGCCGCTACGACAGGGCTAATTCAGCCCTCCACTTT
TRBD2	many	TRBV4-2	TRBJ2-1	CASSGAGESDEQFF	TGTGCCAGCAGCGGAGCGGGGGAATCGGATGAGCAGTTCTTC
NA	NA	TRBV10-3	TRBJ2-7	CAISDYYEQYF	TGTGCCATCAGTGATTACTACGAGCAGTACTTC
NA	once	TRBV6-2/TRBV6-3	TRBJ1-2	CASSGTWVGDGYTF	TGTGCCAGCAGCGGGACCTGGGTCGGGGATGGCTACACCTTC
TRBD2	NA	TRBV7-2	TRBJ2-5	CASSLEVSGGVAFYEQYF	TGTGCCAGCAGCTTAGAAGTTAGCGGGGGGGTGGCCTTCTATGAGCAGTACTTC
NA	NA	TRBV11-1	TRBJ2-3	CASSPGDNPTDTQYF	TGTGCCAGCAGCCCAGGGGACAACCCCACAGATACGCAGTATTTT
TRBD1	NA	TRBV20-1	TRBJ2-7	CSARDRRTGSDEQYF	TGCAGTGCTAGAGATCGAAGGACAGGTTCGGACGAGCAGTACTTC
NA	NA	TRBV28	TRBJ1-2	CASSSRSYGYTF	TGTGCCAGCAGTTCACGCTCCTATGGCTACACCTTC
TRBD1	NA	TRBV5-1	TRBJ2-2	CASSLGDRGRTGELFF	TGCGCCAGCAGCTTGGGGGACAGGGGGCGTACCGGGGAGCTGTTTTTT
NA	few	TRBV28	TRBJ2-3	CASSSARRSSTDTQYF	TGTGCCAGCAGTTCCGCCCGACGGAGTAGCACAGATACGCAGTATTTT
NA	NA	TRBV12-3/TRBV12-4	TRBJ2-7	CASTLSDSYEQYF	TGTGCCAGCACCCTTTCAGATTCCTACGAGCAGTACTTC
TRBD1	NA	TRBV20-1	TRBJ2-4	CSAHDRGRAKNIQYF	TGCAGTGCGCATGACAGGGGGCGAGCCAAAAACATTCAGTACTTC
TRBD1	few	TRBV20-1	TRBJ1-2	CSVEDRRSYGYTF	TGCAGTGTTGAGGACAGGAGATCCTATGGCTACACCTTC
NA	NA	TRBV10-3	TRBJ1-2	CAISEGRVYGYTF	TGTGCCATCAGTGAGGGCAGGGTTTATGGCTACACCTTC
TRBD2	NA	TRBV5-1	TRBJ2-5	CASSLAGRGETQYF	TGCGCCAGCAGCTTGGCAGGGAGGGGAGAGACCCAGTACTTC
TRBD2	NA	TRBV27	TRBJ2-7	CASSLFPGGEQYF	TGTGCCAGCAGTTTATTCCCGGGAGGGGAGCAGTACTTC
NA	NA	TRBV4-1	TRBJ1-1	CASSLPPGEYTEAFF	TGCGCCAGCAGCCTTCCGCCAGGGGAGTACACTGAAGCTTTCTTT
TRBD1	NA	TRBV25-1	TRBJ1-2	CASSGQGSSGYTF	TGTGCCAGCAGTGGACAGGGATCGAGCGGCTACACCTTC
NA	NA	TRBV5-1	TRBJ1-4	CASSLTATNGKLFF	TGCGCCAGCAGCTTGACAGCAACTAATGGAAAACTGTTTTTT
NA	NA	TRBV13	TRBJ2-1	CAGSSGPAGGEQFF	TGTGCCGGCAGCTCGGGACCCGCAGGTGGTGAGCAGTTCTTC
TRBD1	few	TRBV7-2	TRBJ1-2	CASTGTDTNYGYTF	TGTGCCAGCACCGGGACAGATACTAACTATGGCTACACCTTC
TRBD1	NA	TRBV12-3/TRBV12-4	TRBJ2-3	CASRDRWGLNTQYF	TGTGCCAGCAGGGACAGGTGGGGTTTGAATACGCAGTATTTT
TRBD2	many	TRBV6-2/TRBV6-3	TRBJ2-1	CASRRTSGVNEQFF	TGTGCCAGCAGAAGGACTAGCGGGGTCAATGAGCAGTTCTTC
NA	NA	TRBV10-3	TRBJ2-7	CAISDEGRAYEQYF	TGTGCCATCAGTGATGAGGGGAGAGCCTACGAGCAGTACTTC
NA	few	TRBV9	TRBJ2-4	CASAVTGAKNIQYF	TGTGCCAGCGCCGTAACAGGGGCCAAAAACATTCAGTACTTC
TRBD2	NA	TRBV20-1	TRBJ2-7	CSARAGTSGPYEQYF	TGCAGTGCTAGGGCCGGGACTAGCGGTCCCTACGAGCAGTACTTC
NA	NA	TRBV24-1	TRBJ2-1	CATSDFTGSYNEQFF	TGTGCCACCAGTGATTTTACCGGCTCCTACAATGAGCAGTTCTTC
TRBD2	NA	TRBV4-2	TRBJ2-7	CASSQPTGGSSYEQYF	TGTGCCAGCAGCCAACCTACGGGGGGGAGCTCCTACGAGCAGTACTTC
NA	many	TRBV6-5	TRBJ2-3	CASRLGGTDTQYF	TGTGCCAGCCGCCTTGGGGGCACAGATACGCAGTATTTT
TRBD1	NA	TRBV11-3	TRBJ2-5	CASSPYWDRDQETQYF	TGTGCCAGCAGCCCGTACTGGGACAGGGACCAAGAGACCCAGTACTTC
NA	NA	TRBV7-8	TRBJ1-1	CASSLRTTNTEAFF	TGTGCCAGCAGCTTGCGGACAACGAACACTGAAGCTTTCTTT
NA	NA	TRBV5-5	TRBJ2-5	CASSLAGATGRETQYF	TGTGCCAGCAGCTTGGCGGGCGCTACAGGGAGAGAGACCCAGTACTTC
NA	few	TRBV11-2	TRBJ2-1	CASSPFGRGDNEQFF	TGTGCCAGCAGCCCCTTTGGTAGGGGGGACAATGAGCAGTTCTTC
NA	once	TRBV5-1	TRBJ1-4	CASSFSGAPEEKLFF	TGCGCCAGCAGCTTCTCCGGGGCCCCGGAGGAAAAACTGTTTTTT
NA	NA	TRBV12-3/TRBV12-4	TRBJ1-2	CASSFTGGIHGHTF	TGTGCCAGCAGTTTCACGGGGGGAATCCATGGCCACACCTTC
TRBD1	NA	TRBV20-1	TRBJ1-5	CSARPLMGQEYQPQHF	TGCAGTGCTAGACCACTGATGGGACAGGAGTATCAGCCCCAGCATTTT
NA	NA	TRBV6-2/TRBV6-3	TRBJ1-4	CASSYSRRELFF	TGTGCCAGCAGTTACTCGAGGCGGGAACTGTTTTTT
TRBD1	NA	TRBV6-5	TRBJ2-5	CASSYPGQGVGETQYF	TGTGCCAGCAGTTATCCGGGACAGGGGGTGGGGGAGACCCAGTACTTC
NA	few	TRBV7-2	TRBJ2-1	CASSLVKGIRNEQFF	TGTGCCAGCAGCTTAGTGAAGGGGATAAGGAATGAGCAGTTCTTC
NA	NA	TRBV11-2	TRBJ2-3	CASSFGSSSNTDTQYF	TGTGCCAGCAGCTTCGGGAGCAGTTCAAACACAGATACGCAGTATTTT
TRBD2	once	TRBV4-1	TRBJ2-1	CASGQSGGDYNEQFF	TGCGCCAGCGGACAGAGCGGGGGGGATTACAATGAGCAGTTCTTC
NA	few	TRBV5-1	TRBJ2-7	CASSLRQSAYEQYF	TGCGCCAGCAGCTTGCGGCAGAGCGCCTACGAGCAGTACTTC
NA	NA	TRBV6-5	TRBJ2-1	CASSYSITNQETQFF	TGTGCCAGCAGTTACTCGATAACCAACCAAGAGACCCAGTTCTTC
TRBD2	NA	TRBV6-4	TRBJ2-1	CASRASGGSSYNEQFF	TGTGCCAGCAGAGCTAGCGGGGGATCGTCGTACAATGAGCAGTTCTTC